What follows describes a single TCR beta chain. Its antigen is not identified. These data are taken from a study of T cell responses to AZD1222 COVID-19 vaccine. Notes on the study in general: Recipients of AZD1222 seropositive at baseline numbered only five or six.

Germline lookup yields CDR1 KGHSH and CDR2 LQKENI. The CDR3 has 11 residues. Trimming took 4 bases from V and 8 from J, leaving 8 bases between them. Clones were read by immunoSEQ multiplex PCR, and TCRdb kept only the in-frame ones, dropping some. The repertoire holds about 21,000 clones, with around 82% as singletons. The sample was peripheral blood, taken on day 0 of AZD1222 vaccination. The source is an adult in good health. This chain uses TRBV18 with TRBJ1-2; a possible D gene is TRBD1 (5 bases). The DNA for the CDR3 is TGTGCCAGCTCACGAGGGGAGGGCTACACCTTC. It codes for CASSRGEGYTF.